A single sample gave rise to the 21 T cell receptor beta chains below, sequenced in a study of CD8 T cells in ankylosing spondylitis. TCRdb redid the calling of the 5' RACE reads with MiXCR, one entry per CDR3 protein. The sample shows some 300,000 distinct CDR3 sequences, less than 25% of them seen only once. The sample taken for sequencing was blood, either unsorted or a sorted T cell fraction (not recorded which). These receptors were obtained from a female donor with ankylosing spondylitis or in good health (not recorded which).

The chain is built from TRBV6-1 and TRBJ2-7, with D possibly matching TRBD1 (6 bases). The length of the CDR3 is 15 residues. From germline, CDR1 is MNHNS and CDR2 SASEGT. Trimming took off 2 bases at V and 3 bases at J, with 14 bases between the two ends. CDR3: CASSESPGQHYEQYF. The CDR3 region has the DNA TGTGCCAGCAGTGAATCCCCGGGACAACACTACGAGCAGTACTTC.

The V call is TRBV15, the J call TRBJ2-2; no clear D gene. The germline V and J ends were trimmed by 5 bases and 8 bases, with 9 bases remaining between them. Germline-derived CDR1 and CDR2 are LNHNV and YYDKDF (reference sequence). This CDR3 has 12 residues. The CDR3 sequence is CATSPRPGELFF. CDR3 DNA: TGTGCCACCAGCCCCAGACCTGGGGAGCTGTTTTTT.

This clonotype was seen more than once but under ten times. CDR3 in amino acids: CASSEGSGDSSYEQYF. The CDR3 DNA follows: TGTGCCAGCAGCGAGGGCAGCGGGGACTCCTCCTACGAGCAGTACTTC. The chain links TRBV4-2 to TRBJ2-7; TRBD2 aligns across 7 bases. This CDR3 spans 16 amino acids. V lost 5 bases, J lost 0 bases, and 10 bases stayed unmatched. The germline CDR1 and CDR2 sequences are LGHNA and YNFKEQ.

Only a few counts were recorded for this clonotype. This rearrangement joins TRBV5-1 to TRBJ2-5; D gene unclear. Between the trimmed V and J ends, which lost 0 bases and 4 bases, there was a span of 7 bases. The CDR3 is made up of 13 amino acids. The V gene's germline CDR1 is SGHRS and CDR2 YFSETQ. In DNA, the CDR3 is TGCGCCAGCAGCTTGGCTCTAGTAGAGACCCAGTACTTC. Translating gives CASSLALVETQYF.

This clonotype was found a few times. The chain carries TRBV6-5 and TRBJ2-7, with D possibly TRBD2 on 6 matching bases. From germline, CDR1 is MNHEY and CDR2 SVGAGI. The CDR3 loop spans 12 amino acids. Trimming pared 0 bases from V and 9 bases from J, leaving 9 bases between. The CDR3 DNA reads as TGTGCCAGCAGTTACTCAGGAGGGTGGCAGTACTTC. It is translated as CASSYSGGWQYF.

This clonotype appeared many times. The chain joins TRBV7-2 to TRBJ2-3; D may match TRBD1 or TRBD2 (7 bases each). Looked up from germline, CDR1 is SGHTA and CDR2 is FQGNSA. Trimming cost V 1 base and J 6 bases, with 14 bases left between them. There are 15 residues in the CDR3. The CDR3 loop reads CASSLGGRGGDTQYF. In nucleotides, the CDR3 is TGTGCCAGCAGCTTAGGGGGCAGGGGGGGTGATACGCAGTATTTT.

This clonotype was seen more than once but under ten times. The rearrangement links TRBV29-1 to TRBJ1-5; D unresolved. CDR3 size: 13 residues. V was pared by 4 bases and J by 1 base, with 8 bases between. Germline CDR1 is SQVTM and CDR2 is ANQGSEA. The CDR3 region is CSVGGMSNQPQHF. DNA of the CDR3: TGCAGCGTTGGAGGGATGAGCAATCAGCCCCAGCATTTT.

The rearrangement links TRBV3-1 to TRBJ2-2; D remains unclear. This CDR3 region has 14 residues. Germline values: CDR1 LGHDT, CDR2 YNNKEL (reference sequence). V lost 1 base, J lost 2 bases, and 5 bases lay in between. CDR3 sequence reads: CASSQGSNTGELFF. CDR3 nucleotides: TGTGCCAGCAGCCAAGGAAGTAACACCGGGGAGCTGTTTTTT.

The chain employs TRBV2 and TRBJ2-7; no clear D. The CDR3 runs to 12 residues. The V end lost 6 bases, the J end lost 6 bases, and 12 bases lay between the germline ends. The germline CDR1 and CDR2 sequences are SNHLY and FYNNEI. CDR3 in amino acids: CASRRPPSEQYF. CDR3 coding DNA: TGTGCCAGCAGGCGTCCCCCCAGCGAGCAGTACTTC. The whole variable domain, remainder taken from reference TRBV2 and TRBJ2-7, is EPEVTQTPSHQVTQMGQEVILRCVPISNHLYFYWYRQILGQKVEFLVSFYNNEISEKSEIFDDQFSVERPDGSNFTLKIRSTKLEDSAMYFCASRRPPSEQYFGPGTRLTVT.

J is TRBJ2-7 and V is TRBV2; 11 bases line up with TRBD2. The V segment lost 7 bases and the J segment 3 bases; nucleotides outside the gene matches: 8. Germline assignment: CDR1 SNHLY and CDR2 FYNNEI. The length of the CDR3 is 15 residues. CDR3 in amino acids: CASILGLAGGYEQYF. CDR3 in DNA: TGTGCCAGCATCCTTGGCCTAGCGGGAGGCTACGAGCAGTACTTC.

This chain uses TRBV24-1 with TRBJ2-1, with a possible D match to TRBD1 (6 bases). The CDR3 covers 14 residues. Trimming cost V 9 bases and J 7 bases, with 18 bases left between them. Germline V gene lookup returns CDR1 KGHDR and CDR2 SFDVKD. This chain's CDR3 is CATSGTHLGNEQFF. The CDR3 DNA is TGTGCCACCTCCGGGACACATCTAGGGAATGAGCAGTTCTTC.

The sample holds one count of this clonotype. The chain is built from TRBV6-5 and TRBJ1-1, with 10 bases matching TRBD1. V was pared by 4 bases and J by 1 base, with 9 bases of the junction left unmatched. CDR1 is MNHEY and CDR2 is SVGAGI in the germline V gene. The CDR3 contains 17 residues. CDR3 nucleotide sequence: TGTGCCAGCAGTTCTCCGACAGGGGGCATTACGAACACTGAAGCTTTCTTT. Residues: CASSSPTGGITNTEAFF.

The chain uses TRBV20-1 and TRBJ2-5; possible D gene TRBD2, 6 bases. The CDR3 runs 13 residues. Looked up from germline, CDR1 is DFQATT and CDR2 is SNEGSKA (reference sequence). The V end lost 4 bases, the J end lost 4 bases, and 13 bases lay between the germline ends. The CDR3 DNA sequence: TGCAGTGCTACCAAGAGGGGAGGAGAGACCCAGTACTTC. It encodes CSATKRGGETQYF.

The sample holds a few counts of this clonotype. This rearrangement joins TRBV3-1 to TRBJ1-6; D is uncertain. The CDR3 totals 13 residues. With 6 bases removed from V and 5 bases from J, the gap between germline ends came to 8 bases. Germline V gene data show CDR1 as LGHDT and CDR2 as YNNKEL (reference sequence). CDR3: CASSLGNNSPLHF. The CDR3 nucleotides are TGTGCCAGCAGTCTAGGAAATAATTCACCCCTCCACTTT.

This CDR3 reads CASSSGTGSSLWGDTQYF. The CDR3 DNA reads TGTGCCAGCAGTTCCGGGACAGGGAGCTCCCTGTGGGGAGATACGCAGTATTTT. V usage is TRBV5-6 and J usage is TRBJ2-3, with 9 bases aligning to TRBD1. The CDR3 runs to 18 residues. V shed 5 bases, J shed 5 bases, and the junction held 18 bases outside the gene matches. Germline V gene sequence: CDR1 SGHDT, CDR2 YYEEEE.

The sample holds a few counts of this clonotype. The chain is built from TRBV20-1 and TRBJ2-1; 7 bases fit TRBD2. This CDR3 comprises 14 residues. With V trimmed by 7 bases and J by 7 bases, 13 bases remained unmatched. Germline V CDR1 and CDR2: DFQATT, SNEGSKA (reference sequence). The CDR3 DNA reads TGCAGTGTGTTCGCTAGCGGTACGAATAATGAGCAGTTCTTC. Amino acids: CSVFASGTNNEQFF.

This clonotype was found a few times. The J gene is TRBJ2-3, the V gene TRBV4-3; D call uncertain. There are 14 residues in the CDR3. Trimming stripped 0 bases from V and 0 bases from J, with 4 bases between. Germline assignment: CDR1 LGHNA and CDR2 YSLEER. The CDR3 sequence is CASSQDHSTDTQYF. CDR3 nucleotide sequence: TGCGCCAGCAGCCAAGATCATAGCACAGATACGCAGTATTTT.

V gene TRBV7-2 combines with J gene TRBJ2-1, with D hard to call. CDR1 is SGHTA, CDR2 FQGNSA, per germline. Between the trimmed V and J ends, which lost 2 bases and 2 bases, there was a span of 13 bases. The length of the CDR3 is 16 residues. Written as DNA, the CDR3 is TGTGCCAGCAGCTTACTAGAAGGGTTAGCCTACAATGAGCAGTTCTTC. It is translated as CASSLLEGLAYNEQFF.

In its sample, this clonotype was seen a few times. CDR3 region: CASSYRGNIAKNIQYF. The CDR3 nucleotides are TGTGCCAGCAGCTACAGGGGGAACATAGCCAAAAACATTCAGTACTTC. V is TRBV6-2 or TRBV6-3 and J is TRBJ2-4; 8 bases fit TRBD1. V dropped 6 bases and J dropped 0; count of bases not matched to a gene: 7. CDR3 size: 16 residues. Germline V gives CDR1 MNHEY, CDR2 SVGEGT.

This chain links TRBV4-3 with TRBJ2-3; D gene uncertain. The germline V gene encodes CDR1 LGHNA and CDR2 YSLEER. V was shortened by 0 bases and J by 6 bases, with 13 bases between the two germline ends. This CDR3 is built from 15 residues. The CDR3 loop is CASSQENGLGDTQYF. The CDR3 nucleotides read TGCGCCAGCAGCCAAGAAAATGGTCTGGGGGATACGCAGTATTTT.

The chain employs TRBV12-3 or TRBV12-4 and TRBJ2-1; no firm D call. The ends were cut back, 2 bases at V and 13 bases at J, with 12 bases in the middle. This CDR3 contains 12 residues. The CDR3 DNA follows: TGTGCCAGCAGTTTAATCGAAGGGTTACAGTTCTTC. Its protein product is CASSLIEGLQFF.